The text below deals with one T cell receptor (beta chain). The specificity of this receptor is unknown. The record has no base qualities; no much larger clone is one base away. The library was generated by 5' RACE. TCRdb lists the instrument as Illumina HiSeq 2500. A second about 7 to 12 cycle PCR used a sample-barcoded 5' primer and a J-beta primer mix. A unique molecular identifier was introduced onto each TCR beta cDNA molecule by a template-switch 5' adaptor carrying 12 random nucleotides. At least 2.5 million CDR3-containing paired-end reads were obtained from each sample. First-strand cDNA was synthesized from all RNA with the Mint cDNA synthesis kit, primed by a TRBC-specific oligonucleotide. After uracil-DNA glycosylase treatment, a first 18-cycle PCR used universal primers M1SS and BC2_uni_R on all cDNA. The study's own analysis went as follows. Normalization of each sample was performed by random selection of 1 million high-quality reads, each carrying a distinct molecular identifier. Reads with shared molecular identifiers were discarded instead of being binned into consensus sequences. MiTCR, run with a Q25 quality threshold and the strictest error-elimination algorithm, handled CDR3 identification, clonotype clustering and error correction. A nonparametric unseen species model using Euler transformation provided a lower-bound estimate of total TCR beta diversity. TCRdb applied fastp at Q25 and MiXCR to the public reads, then kept only in-frame beta chains. When rows share a CDR3 protein, they turn into one entry using the most common DNA and genes. Clone size and V and J calls follow TCRdb, not the original study. The sample yields about 570,000 distinct CDR3 sequences; approximately 25% were counted once. The biggest ten clones account for 18% of the sample.

The donors were about 40 Caucasian individuals from Russia, aged roughly 6 to 100 years, who were systemically healthy. Roughly 9.5 milliliters of peripheral blood were drawn from each donor into EDTA-treated Vacutainer tubes. Ficoll-Paque density-gradient centrifugation was used to isolate PBMCs, with at least 7 million per sample. Total RNA, at least 5.5 micrograms per sample, was extracted from PBMCs with Trizol reagent. Naive CD45RAhigh/CD27high T cell percentages were measured by flow cytometry on a PBMC aliquot from every donor. The entry originates in a study of blood T cells in healthy people across ages (dated by TCRdb to between 2014 and 2017). At the level of the whole study: In model experiments, template switching captured roughly one uniquely barcoded TCR beta cDNA molecule for every two T cells. To track age-related changes in TCR beta repertoire diversity, the study relied on deep sequencing normalized with unique cDNA molecular identifiers. The donors were split into four age groups: young (average about 16 years), middle-aged (39), aged (over 55) and long-lived (approximately 80). To avoid experimental bias, donors of different ages were spread randomly across the sequencing lanes. Two additional independent replicas of 1 million unique cDNA reads from the same blood draw were analyzed for two donors (one aged 18 to 29 and one aged 80 or older). Study-level results and caveats: A strong correlation was found between observed TCR beta diversity and the percentage of naive T cells measured by flow cytometry. The CMV infection status of donors was not known, potentially confounding age-related changes in expanded clonotypes. As age increased, observed TCR beta diversity per million T cells dropped in a roughly linear way, and a significant reduction was already evident by age around 41. Compared with the aged group, the long-lived group had more naive CD4+ T cells, fewer expanded clones and increased TCR diversity, suggesting age selection. Estimates of total diversity based on one million sequenced T cells were considered lower bounds and underestimates. Since profiling was done on bulk unsorted PBMCs, naive and antigen-experienced compartments could not be conclusively compared.

The CDR3 sequence holds 12 residues, the cysteine and phenylalanine included. Here the CDR3 DNA is all that survives: 36 bases in frame from base 1. CDR1 and CDR2 were assigned from the germline V gene as SQVTM and ANQGSEA. The receptor chain draws on TRBV29-1 and TRBJ2-5, with a weak D call of TRBD1 (6 bases match). The tail of the sequence fits TRBJ2-1 better, so the J call may be wrong. This sequence was found in a woman between 70 and 85 years old in good health. The specimen sequenced was blood. The DNA sequence is TGCAGCGTAGACAGGTACCTTAATGAGCAGTTCTTC. Protein translation: CSVDRYLNEQFF.